One and the same sample provided the 24 T cell receptor beta chains below, sequenced in a study of neurological immune-mediated disorders. TCRdb passed the 5' RACE reads through MiXCR, listing each CDR3 protein once. The sample contains about 53,000 distinct CDR3 sequences, roughly 17% of which appear only once. The source material was PBMCs. The receptors were sampled from a man aged 60 to 69 in good health.

This clonotype was recorded many times. The rearrangement joins TRBV9 to TRBJ2-1, with 9 positions matching TRBD1. The CDR3 has 16 residues. Trimming took 0 bases from V and 4 from J; bases not matched to a gene: 5. Germline CDR1 reads SGDLS; CDR2 reads YYNGEE. The CDR3 spells CASSVAQGAAYNEQFF. In nucleotides, the CDR3 is TGTGCCAGCAGCGTAGCACAGGGGGCAGCGTACAATGAGCAGTTCTTC.

In this sample, this clonotype turned up many times. The chain recombines TRBV5-1 with TRBJ2-7; 7 bases line up with TRBD1. J gave up 2 bases and V 4 bases, and 6 bases lay outside the gene matches. Germline CDR1 is SGHRS and CDR2 is YFSETQ. The CDR3 totals 14 residues. The CDR3 is CASSPGTEPYEQYF. The CDR3 region has the DNA TGCGCCAGCAGCCCCGGGACAGAGCCCTACGAGCAGTACTTC.

This clonotype was observed at least ten times. The V and J genes are TRBV5-1 and TRBJ2-1; no definite D call. Trimming pared 0 bases from V and 4 bases from J, leaving 14 bases between. The CDR3 runs 16 residues. Germline CDR1 reads SGHRS; CDR2 reads YFSETQ. The CDR3 here is CASSLGGGVTYNEQFF. The CDR3 coding sequence is TGCGCCAGCAGCTTGGGAGGTGGGGTTACTTACAATGAGCAGTTCTTC.

This clonotype was picked up one time. The V and J genes are TRBV5-1 and TRBJ1-1; tentatively, D is TRBD1 (5 bases). The CDR3 is 15 amino acids. Trimming removed 5 bases from V and 5 bases from J, with 19 bases in between. The germline V gene encodes CDR1 SGHRS and CDR2 YFSETQ. The CDR3 region is CASREWVGWGTEAFF. The CDR3 DNA follows: TGCGCCAGCAGGGAGTGGGTCGGATGGGGGACTGAAGCTTTCTTT. The full variable domain, rest sourced from reference TRBV5-1 and TRBJ1-1, is KAGVTQTPRYLIKTRGQQVTLSCSPISGHRSVSWYQQTPGQGLQFLFEYFSETQRNKGNFPGRFSGRQFSNSRSEMNVSTLELGDSALYLCASREWVGWGTEAFFGQGTRLTVV.

This clonotype occurred many times. This chain links TRBV28 with TRBJ2-7; D is possibly TRBD1 (7 bases). The CDR3 sequence is 15 residues long. Germline-derived CDR1 and CDR2 are MDHEN and SYDVKM. The V end was cut by 7 bases, the J end by 1 base, with 17 bases between. CDR3 amino acids: CASKPGGPPSYEQYF. The CDR3 region has the DNA TGTGCCAGCAAGCCAGGGGGGCCGCCTTCCTACGAGCAGTACTTC.

This clonotype was found many times. The chain couples TRBV12-3 or TRBV12-4 to TRBJ2-5, with a tentative D call TRBD1 (5 bases). Between the trimmed V and J ends, which lost 6 bases and 1 base, there was a span of 9 bases. The CDR3 covers 13 residues. The DNA for the CDR3 is TGTGCCAGCAGCCCGGACACCCAAGAGACCCAGTACTTC. Translating it yields CASSPDTQETQYF.

This clonotype was found many times. In DNA form, the CDR3 reads TGCGCCAGCAGCTTCCTAGCGGGGCGCCAAGAGACCCAGTACTTC. This gives the protein CASSFLAGRQETQYF. The V call is TRBV5-1, the J call TRBJ2-5; 9 bases map to TRBD2. With V trimmed by 2 bases and J by 1 base, 3 bases remained unmatched. The CDR3 sequence is 15 residues long. Germline V CDR1 and CDR2: SGHRS, YFSETQ.

At least ten counts were recorded for this clonotype. The J gene is TRBJ1-4, the V gene TRBV27; D remains unclear. This CDR3 is built from 14 residues. Trimming pared 3 bases from V and 7 bases from J, leaving 12 bases between. The germline V gene has CDR1 MNHEY and CDR2 SMNVEV (reference sequence). CDR3 in amino acids: CASSFSAVSEKLFF. The DNA for the CDR3 is TGTGCCAGCAGTTTCTCGGCCGTAAGTGAAAAACTGTTTTTT. The full variable domain, rest sourced from reference TRBV27 and TRBJ1-4, is EAQVTQNPRYLITVTGKKLTVTCSQNMNHEYMSWYRQDPGLGLRQIYYSMNVEVTDKGDVPEGYKVSRKEKRNFPLILESPSPNQTSLYFCASSFSAVSEKLFFGSGTQLSVL.

Note on this clonotype: Given a much more abundant clone one base away, this may be a read error. The V gene is TRBV20-1, the J gene TRBJ2-1; D is ambiguous. CDR3 size: 13 residues. The germline V and J ends were trimmed by 6 bases and 0 bases, with 9 bases remaining between them. Germline V CDR1 and CDR2: DFQATT, SNEGSKA (reference sequence). The CDR3, as DNA: TGCAGTGCCGGCGCGCTCTCCTACAATGAGCAGTTCTTC. Its translation: CSAGALSYNEQFF.

In the case of this clonotype: This may come from a read error, since a much larger clone is one base off. This rearrangement joins TRBV7-2 to TRBJ1-5; tentatively, D is TRBD1 (6 bases). V shed 4 bases and J shed 5 bases, with 12 bases lying between them. CDR1 SGHTA and CDR2 FQGNSA come from the germline V gene. This CDR3 contains 14 residues. The DNA of the CDR3 is TGTGCCAGCAGCTGGTACAGGGACTATCAGCCCCAGCATTTT. Its translation is CASSWYRDYQPQHF.

This clonotype was detected ten times or more. The chain couples TRBV5-1 to TRBJ1-1; no firm D call. The germline CDR1 and CDR2 sequences are SGHRS and YFSETQ. V was pared by 2 bases and J by 0 bases, with 11 bases between. This CDR3 comprises 15 residues. The chain's CDR3 is CASSLEGGVNTEAFF. The CDR3 coding sequence is TGCGCCAGCAGCTTAGAGGGTGGGGTGAACACTGAAGCTTTCTTT.

The table lists this clonotype with many counts. V gene TRBV6-5 combines with J gene TRBJ1-2; D possibly corresponds to TRBD1 (6 bases). Trimming pared 5 bases from V and 4 bases from J, leaving 11 bases between. Germline-derived CDR1 and CDR2 are MNHEY and SVGAGI. CDR3 length: 13 residues. The CDR3 region is CASSADSVYGYTF. The CDR3, as DNA: TGTGCCAGCAGTGCGGACAGTGTCTATGGCTACACCTTC.

This clonotype turned up a few times. The chain joins TRBV7-2 to TRBJ2-1; no clear D gene. Germline CDR1 reads SGHTA; CDR2 reads FQGNSA. With 5 bases removed from V and 6 bases from J, the gap between germline ends came to 8 bases. This CDR3 has 12 residues. CDR3 in DNA: TGTGCCAGCAGCCGATTCCCCAATGAGCAGTTCTTC. It codes for CASSRFPNEQFF.

The chain joins TRBV7-2 to TRBJ2-7; D call uncertain. Germline CDR1 is SGHTA and CDR2 is FQGNSA. The V gene lost 6 bases and the J gene lost 5 bases, with 11 bases spanning the gap. The CDR3 has 12 residues. The CDR3 loop is CASSGTANEQYF. The CDR3 DNA reads as TGTGCCAGCAGTGGAACTGCCAACGAGCAGTACTTC.

This clonotype was found many times. The rearrangement links TRBV10-3 to TRBJ2-1; D is unclear. The CDR3 loop spans 14 amino acids. V dropped 5 bases and J dropped 5 bases, with 13 bases sitting between them. Germline CDR1 and CDR2: ENHRY and SYGVKD. The CDR3 here is CAISPRGGDNEQFF. The CDR3, as DNA: TGTGCCATCAGTCCCCGTGGCGGAGACAATGAGCAGTTCTTC.

As regards this clonotype: A read error is likely, as this CDR3 ends without the conserved phenylalanine or tryptophan. The chain links TRBV5-1 to TRBJ2-1; D not certain. Trimming shortened V by 3 bases and J by 8 bases, and 18 bases separated the two germline ends. The germline CDR1 and CDR2 sequences are SGHRS and YFSETQ. The CDR3 covers 15 residues. The chain's CDR3 is CASSSEERTWDEQFL. CDR3 in DNA: TGCGCCAGCAGCTCGGAAGAGAGGACGTGGGATGAGCAGTTCTTG.

This chain joins TRBV7-9 and TRBJ2-2; D perhaps matches TRBD1 (5 bases). This CDR3 spans 12 amino acids. Deletions cut 7 bases from V and 6 bases from J, with 9 bases between. CDR1 is SEHNR, CDR2 FQNEAQ, per germline (reference sequence). CDR3 region: CASTLGAGELFF. For the CDR3, the DNA is TGTGCCAGCACCCTAGGGGCCGGGGAGCTGTTTTTT.

This clonotype was seen ten or more times. The V call is TRBV29-1, the J call TRBJ2-7; 7 bases map to TRBD1. Germline V gene data show CDR1 as SQVTM and CDR2 as ANQGSEA. Germline trimming cut 6 bases from V and 2 bases from J; bases unmatched to any gene: 4. There are 12 residues in the CDR3. DNA for the CDR3: TGCAGCGTCCGCACAGGGGCCTACGAGCAGTACTTC. This sequence encodes CSVRTGAYEQYF.

The table lists this clonotype with many counts. The CDR3, as DNA: TGTGCCAGCAGCCAAGGGTTTACTGAAGCTTTCTTT. It codes for CASSQGFTEAFF. The rearrangement uses TRBV3-1 and TRBJ1-1; D not certain. The germline V gene encodes CDR1 LGHDT and CDR2 YNNKEL (reference sequence). V lost 1 base, J lost 5 bases, and 5 bases lay in between. This CDR3 has 12 amino acids.

This clonotype was observed many times. The J gene is TRBJ2-7, the V gene TRBV28; 7 bases agree with TRBD1. The CDR3 loop spans 13 amino acids. Germline loops: CDR1 MDHEN, CDR2 SYDVKM. The junction had 5 bases not matched to a gene; V was cut back by 6 bases and J by 3 bases. DNA for the CDR3: TGTGCCAGCAGGTCGGGACAGAACTACGAGCAGTACTTC. Amino acids: CASRSGQNYEQYF. The whole variable domain, remainder taken from reference TRBV28 and TRBJ2-7, is DVKVTQSSRYLVKRTGEKVFLECVQDMDHENMFWYRQDPGLGLRLIYFSYDVKMKEKGDIPEGYSVSREKKERFSLILESASTNQTSMYLCASRSGQNYEQYFGPGTRLTVT.

Worth noting for this clonotype: One end of the junction fails to match germline, which may point to a read error. V gene TRBV20-1 combines with J gene TRBJ2-5, with 8 positions matching TRBD2. Looked up from germline, CDR1 is DFQATT and CDR2 is SNEGSKA (reference sequence). This CDR3 is built from 14 residues. CDR3 region: CSARGLVGVETQHF. In DNA form, the CDR3 reads TGCAGTGCTCGGGGACTAGTGGGAGTAGAGACCCAGCACTTC.

This clonotype came up many times. This sequence joins TRBV10-3 and TRBJ2-1; no firm D call. Germline V CDR1 and CDR2: ENHRY, SYGVKD. Trimming shortened V by 3 bases and J by 0 bases, and 15 bases separated the two germline ends. The CDR3 length is 17 residues. The CDR3 DNA sequence: TGTGCCATCAGTGAAATGGCGTCCCTGAACTCCTACAATGAGCAGTTCTTC. Its translation is CAISEMASLNSYNEQFF.

This clonotype was observed many times. The chain is built from TRBV20-1 and TRBJ2-1; 14 bases are a match to TRBD2. In germline, CDR1 is DFQATT, CDR2 SNEGSKA (reference sequence). The CDR3 has 16 amino acids. V dropped 6 bases and J dropped 4; count of bases not matched to a gene: 8. The CDR3 reads CSAIPGLAGDYNEQFF. The CDR3 bases are TGCAGTGCGATACCGGGACTAGCGGGAGATTACAATGAGCAGTTCTTC.

The chain is built from TRBV14 and TRBJ1-5, with D unresolved. This CDR3 is 19 amino acids long. CDR1 is SGHDN, CDR2 FVKESK, per germline. V gave up 4 bases and J gave up 6 bases, with 28 bases separating them. In DNA form, the CDR3 reads TGTGCCAGCAGCCCCCGTTCTGAGGGTCCCTTAAATTTGAGTCAGCCCCAGCATTTT. It codes for CASSPRSEGPLNLSQPQHF.